This T cell receptor (beta chain) was documented in a study of regulatory T cells in long-lasting Graves disease. The TCR beta library used iRepertoire HTBI primers with Arm-PCR amplification of CDR3. In TCRdb, the multiplex PCR reads were re-called with MiXCR into one record per CDR3 protein. This table holds around 230,000 distinct CDR3 sequences, about 17% found once. With 0 bases removed from V and 4 bases from J, the gap between germline ends came to 13 bases. The germline gives CDR1 MNHEY, CDR2 SVGEGT. This CDR3 has 16 amino acids. As for time point: newly diagnosed GD, antithyroid drugs for less than 3 months. Extracted RNA from PBMCs served as the source of the TCR library.

This chain links TRBV6-2 or TRBV6-3 with TRBJ2-1, with D maybe TRBD2 (5 bases). Here the sequenced sample was peripheral blood mononuclear cells (PBMCs), taken at new diagnosis, from a patient treated with antithyroid drugs. This TCR came from a female donor with Graves disease. CDR3 amino acids: CASSYSAASPYNEQFF. As DNA, the CDR3 is TGTGCCAGCAGTTACTCGGCGGCTAGCCCTTACAATGAGCAGTTCTTC.